The present TCR beta chain was sequenced within a study of T cells in Graves' hyperthyroidism and ophthalmopathy. Turning to the study itself: Once the initial diagnosis was made, peripheral blood was obtained before any treatment.

V was clipped by 3 bases and J by 4 bases, with 5 bases between them. This CDR3 region has 12 residues. The germline V gene encodes CDR1 KGHDR and CDR2 SFDVKD. This clonotype was seen ten or more times. Authors of the study amplified TCR beta CDR3 regions from RNA transcripts. The study used the HTBI primer set for a first-round RT-PCR of the TCR CDR3. TCRdb re-analysed the multiplex PCR reads in MiXCR, keeping a single row per CDR3 protein. The sample comprises under 650,000 distinct CDR3 sequences, around 15% of which are singletons, and around 3.9% rests with the top ten. Uncontrolled infection, other autoimmune disease, pregnancy or lactation excluded patients. Based on clinical symptoms, serum thyroxine and TRAb, thyroid ultrasound and orbital computed tomography, diagnoses were reached.

Specimen: blood. This chain links TRBV24-1 with TRBJ1-2; D is unclear. The receptor comes from a woman between 25 and 40 years old with Graves' hyperthyroidism. CDR3 in amino acids: CATSDHSYGYTF. CDR3 DNA: TGTGCCACCAGTGATCACAGCTATGGCTACACCTTC.